This TCR beta chain was identified during a study of tumor-infiltrating lymphocytes in primary liver carcinoma. On the study more broadly: Resection treated the patients' primary liver carcinoma. Lesions, classed as T1-T3 N0M0, spanned about 4.2 to 11 cm across.

Study-wide results and limits: In the absence of sorting, bulk samples left CD4+ and CD8+ repertoires uncompared.

This CDR3 comprises 14 residues. From germline, CDR1 is GTSNPN and CDR2 SVGIG (reference sequence). V was cut by 3 bases and J by 6 bases, with 17 bases left in between. RNA was extracted from whole blood without cell sorting, alongside germline DNA. The authors collected 4 to 5 milliliters of peripheral blood before surgery. To note about this clonotype: Its antigen is unknown.

A primer matching the constant region was used to make TCR beta cDNA from about 500 ng of total RNA. Construction of TCR beta libraries relied on three successive nested multiplex PCR rounds employing slightly modified ARM-PCR. Researchers ran the first two PCR rounds for roughly 11 cycles each with TRBV1-TRBV30 forward primers and a C-beta reverse primer. TCRdb reprocessed the multiplex PCR reads via MiXCR and lists one record per CDR3 protein. The sample includes approximately 330,000 distinct CDR3 sequences, approximately 64% seen only once; the top ten take about 6%. Sequences were obtained from peripheral blood. This TCR came from a man in his forties with primary liver carcinoma and hepatitis B virus infection. V usage is TRBV30 and J usage is TRBJ1-1; TRBD1 might be the D (6 bases). CDR3 residues: CAWSAGSGQSEAFF. CDR3 in DNA: TGTGCCTGGAGCGCCGGATCCGGACAGTCTGAAGCTTTCTTT.